The 7 T cell receptor beta chains below all came from one sample that was sequenced in a study of tumor-infiltrating lymphocytes in primary liver carcinoma. From around 0.5 ug of total RNA, TCR beta-specific cDNA was reverse-transcribed using a constant-region primer. TCR beta libraries came from three nested multiplex PCR rounds using slightly modified ARM-PCR. Primers for the first two PCR rounds were TRBV1-TRBV30 forward primers and a C-beta reverse primer (roughly 9 cycles per round). MiXCR, applied by TCRdb to the multiplex PCR reads, yields one record per CDR3 protein. In the table there are about 99,000 distinct CDR3 sequences, about 70% of which are singletons. Bulk tissue was left unsorted, and RNA and DNA were co-extracted from 20-30 mg of it. Sample: liver tumor tissue from sampling region 5. Described subset: tumor region T5, tumor centre. The receptors were sampled from a woman in her fifties or sixties with primary liver carcinoma and hepatitis B virus infection.

In regard to this clonotype: The CDR3 does not close with the conserved phenylalanine or tryptophan, likely indicating a read error. The chain couples TRBV6-5 to TRBJ2-3, with D tentatively TRBD2 (5 bases). V lost 7 bases, J lost 4 bases, and 15 bases lay in between. The CDR3 is made up of 14 amino acids. Looked up from germline, CDR1 is MNHEY and CDR2 is SVGAGI. CDR3 region: CASIRSSGSDTQYL. In DNA, the CDR3 is TGTGCCAGCATCAGATCGTCGGGGTCAGATACGCAGTATCTT.

The chain links TRBV28 to TRBJ2-3; 7 bases line up with TRBD2. CDR1 MDHEN and CDR2 SYDVKM come from the germline V gene. This CDR3 contains 16 residues. Losses at the gene ends were 6 bases for V and 1 base for J; bases not matched to a gene: 10. CDR3 sequence (DNA): TGTGCCAGCAGGCCCGGGACTAACGGGGGCACAGATACGCAGTATTTT. It translates to CASRPGTNGGTDTQYF.

On this clonotype: This likely comes from a read error, as the CDR3 has no conserved phenylalanine or tryptophan at its end. The chain joins TRBV11-2 to TRBJ2-1, with a possible D match to TRBD2 (5 bases). There are 15 residues in the CDR3. Germline V gene sequence: CDR1 SGHAT, CDR2 FQNNGV. The CDR3 DNA is TGTGCCAGCAACTTAGAGAGTGGGAGTGTGAGTGAGCAGTTCGTC. Encoded protein: CASNLESGSVSEQFV.

V gene TRBV7-9 combines with J gene TRBJ1-4; D not certain. Germline CDR1 is SEHNR and CDR2 is FQNEAQ (reference sequence). Between the trimmed V and J ends, which lost 3 bases and 2 bases, there was a span of 10 bases. CDR3 length: 15 amino acids. The CDR3 DNA follows: TGTGCCAGCAGCTTTAGGGAGGGCACTAATGAAAAACTGTTTTTT. It specifies CASSFREGTNEKLFF.

This clonotype has only one observation. A much larger clone sits a single nucleotide away, making a read error possible. The chain links TRBV7-8 to TRBJ2-7, with unresolved D. CDR3 length equals 12 residues. The germline V gene has CDR1 SGHVS and CDR2 FQNEAQ. V lost 6 bases and J lost 4, with 10 bases in between. In DNA, the CDR3 is TGTGCCAGCAGTTCACTCCTATACGAGCAGTACTTC. Residues: CASSSLLYEQYF.

A note on this clonotype: One end of the junction is discordant with germline, which a read error may explain. V is TRBV7-8 and J is TRBJ1-5; D call uncertain. CDR1 SGHVS and CDR2 FQNEAQ come from the germline V gene. The CDR3 loop spans 13 amino acids. Here the CDR3 reads CVSCLNPTEPQHF. In nucleotides, the CDR3 is TGTGTCAGCTGCTTAAACCCGACGGAGCCCCAGCATTTT. The full variable domain, in which reference TRBV7-8 and TRBJ1-5 provide the parts outside the CDR3, is GAGVSQSPRYKVAKRGQDVALRCDPISGHVSLFWYQQALGQGPEFLTYFQNEAQLDKSGLPSDRFFAERPEGSVSTLKIQRTQQEDSAVYLCVSCLNPTEPQHFGDGTRLSIL.

This chain uses TRBV28 with TRBJ2-7; D not resolved. Per the germline V gene, CDR1 is MDHEN and CDR2 is SYDVKM. Trimming took 9 bases from V and 5 from J, leaving 14 bases between them. There are 12 residues in the CDR3. The CDR3 DNA is TGTGCCAGATCACAGATGTACCACGAGCAGTACTTC. As protein: CARSQMYHEQYF.